The 2 T cell receptor beta chains presented below share a single source sample, sequenced in a study of T cells after yellow fever vaccination (dated by TCRdb to between 2018 and 2020). Preparation of the library involved 5' RACE. Data came from an Illumina NovaSeq 6000. The raw public data were reprocessed by TCRdb itself: fastp quality trimming at Q25, MiXCR clonotype calling, in-frame beta chains only. Rows merge per CDR3 protein into single entries with the most common DNA and genes. In all, the sample holds hundreds of thousands of distinct CDR3 sequences, and approximately 3.8% of those were seen once. The top ten constitute 23% of the sample. The treatment or condition label on this specimen signifies: live attenuated yellow fever vaccine strain. The sample was PBMCs, taken on the day of the yellow fever booster vaccination. Source of these receptors: a man aged 18-30 years who received the YFV17D yellow fever vaccine.

This clonotype occurred many times. This chain joins TRBV5-4 and TRBJ2-3, with D possibly being TRBD2 (6 bases). V was pared by 0 bases and J by 2 bases, with 10 bases between. Germline V lookup: CDR1 SGHNT, CDR2 YYREEE (reference sequence). The CDR3 has 15 residues. For the CDR3, the DNA is TGTGCCAGCAGCTTGGCGGGACTGCACACAGATACGCAGTATTTT. This translates into CASSLAGLHTDTQYF.

This clonotype has at least ten counts. V gene TRBV6-2 or TRBV6-3 combines with J gene TRBJ2-7, with TRBD2 matching over 7 bases. In germline, CDR1 is MNHEY, CDR2 SVGEGT. The CDR3 sequence is 12 residues long. V lost 5 bases, J lost 3 bases, and 1 base stayed unmatched. The CDR3 region is CASSGGGYEQYV. CDR3 DNA sequence: TGTGCCAGCAGTGGCGGGGGCTACGAGCAGTACGTC.